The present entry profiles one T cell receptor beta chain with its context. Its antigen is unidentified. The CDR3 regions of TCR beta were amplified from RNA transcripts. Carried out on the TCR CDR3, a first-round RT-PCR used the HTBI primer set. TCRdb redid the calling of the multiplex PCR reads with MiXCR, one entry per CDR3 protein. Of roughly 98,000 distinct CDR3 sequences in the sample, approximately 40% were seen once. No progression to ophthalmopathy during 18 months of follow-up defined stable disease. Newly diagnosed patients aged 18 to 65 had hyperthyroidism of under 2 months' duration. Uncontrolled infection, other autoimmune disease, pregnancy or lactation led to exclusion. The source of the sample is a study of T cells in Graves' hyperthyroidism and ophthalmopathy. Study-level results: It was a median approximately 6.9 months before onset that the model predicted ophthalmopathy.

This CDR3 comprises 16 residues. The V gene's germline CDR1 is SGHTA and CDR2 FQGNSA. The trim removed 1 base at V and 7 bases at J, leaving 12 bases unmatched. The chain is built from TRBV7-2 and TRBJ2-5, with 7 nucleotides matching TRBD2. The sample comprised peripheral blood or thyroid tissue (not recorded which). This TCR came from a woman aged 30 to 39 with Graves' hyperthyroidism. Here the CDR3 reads CASSLDSAGLRSTQYF. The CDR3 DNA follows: TGTGCCAGCAGCTTAGATTCAGCGGGACTACGTTCGACCCAGTACTTC.